These T cell receptor beta chains were read from a single sample in a study of T-cell memory formation after mild COVID-19. One entry per CDR3 protein, called by TCRdb with MiXCR from the 5' RACE reads. The sample records about half a million distinct CDR3 sequences, roughly 18% being singletons. Sequenced sample: PBMCs or a T cell subset sorted from them (not recorded which). Receptors were obtained from an adult woman who had mild COVID-19 (a few samples of this study predate the infection). Cell type and time point are not known. Each CDR3 is given with its conserved first and last residue. Each record gives: D gene, clone size, V gene, J gene, CDR3 protein, CDR3 DNA. A D gene is named only where the DNA matches it firmly. Size values are once, few and many counts, or a class for expanded clones, and some rows have none.

-	-	TRBV24-1	TRBJ2-2	CATSLQGGTGELFF	TGTGCCACCAGTCTACAGGGCGGCACCGGGGAGCTGTTTTTT
-	-	TRBV7-2	TRBJ1-1	CASSQQGNTEAFF	TGTGCCAGCAGCCAACAGGGGAACACTGAAGCTTTCTTT
-	-	TRBV9	TRBJ1-1	CASSVAGSTEAFF	TGTGCCAGCAGCGTAGCAGGTTCCACTGAAGCTTTCTTT
-	few	TRBV12-3/TRBV12-4	TRBJ1-2	CASSPSFYGYTF	TGTGCCAGCAGTCCTAGTTTCTATGGCTACACCTTC
TRBD1	-	TRBV12-3/TRBV12-4	TRBJ2-1	CASSLRQGASNEQFF	TGTGCCAGCAGTTTACGACAGGGGGCTAGTAATGAGCAGTTCTTC
-	-	TRBV20-1	TRBJ2-1	CSAKMSPGGEQFF	TGCAGTGCTAAGATGTCCCCAGGCGGTGAGCAGTTCTTC
TRBD2	few	TRBV5-1	TRBJ2-3	CASSLAASGSGDTQYF	TGCGCCAGCAGCTTGGCCGCTAGCGGGAGCGGGGATACGCAGTATTTT
-	-	TRBV30	TRBJ2-2	CAWSGQGYTGELFF	TGTGCCTGGAGCGGGCAGGGATACACCGGGGAGCTGTTTTTT
-	few	TRBV11-2	TRBJ2-1	CASSSDRYNEQFF	TGTGCCAGCAGCTCAGACAGGTACAATGAGCAGTTCTTC
-	few	TRBV2	TRBJ1-2	CASSPNRGYTF	TGTGCCAGCAGTCCGAATAGAGGCTACACCTTC
TRBD2	many	TRBV7-9	TRBJ2-1	CASSFSSGSPISYNEQFF	TGTGCCAGCAGCTTTAGTAGCGGGAGTCCGATCTCCTACAATGAGCAGTTCTTC
-	few	TRBV7-2	TRBJ2-7	CASSLGLVEQYF	TGTGCCAGCAGCTTAGGACTAGTCGAGCAGTACTTC
TRBD1	few	TRBV24-1	TRBJ2-3	CATSGTGRSTDTQYF	TGTGCCACCAGCGGGACAGGGCGAAGCACAGATACGCAGTATTTT